This record looks at one TCR beta chain sequence and its context. The specificity of this receptor is unknown. No much larger clone is present one base from it, and per-base qualities are unavailable. To be included, a participant needed at least one PBMC sample from before ART initiation plus at least two post-ART samples. Treatment was received in the United States of America by all participants with HIV. Cryopreserved samples of about 0.9-11 million PBMC were thawed and washed before DNA extraction. At the time of the earliest PBMC sample, participants with HIV were aged between about 20 and 54 years. PBMC samples from each participant spanned 1-4 timepoints before ART initiation and 2-8 timepoints after ART initiation, with a median of 7 samples. For every participant, serial HIV viral load, CD4+ T-cell count, ART history and demographic data were obtained. Genomic DNA was extracted from unsorted PBMC with a Qiagen kit on a QIAcube, processed in batches of 12 samples.

This record comes from a study of long-term antiretroviral therapy in people with HIV (dated by TCRdb to the early 2020s). In terms of the full investigation: The earliest samples were collected about a decade before the 2015 WHO recommendation for immediate ART, when ART was typically delayed until CD4 counts fell. This retrospective serial study examined whether starting ART and sustained HIV suppression were associated with changes in the composition and diversity of the TRB repertoire in peripheral blood. The cohort contributed 150 to 200 cryopreserved PBMC samples from fewer than 35 adults with confirmed HIV infection, collected serially over a mean of approximately six years (range 1-12). About 35% of the 30 participants with HIV were female. Test extractions of a monoclonal T-cell line alongside under 35 polyclonal samples showed no cross-contamination during QIAcube processing.

According to the germline V gene (reference sequence), CDR1 reads GTSNPN and CDR2 reads SVGIG. The trim is 2 bases for V and 5 bases for J, with a gap of 12 bases between the germline ends. Including the terminal cysteine and phenylalanine, the CDR3 comprises 13 residues. The entry retains the CDR3 DNA only, 39 bases that are in frame from base 1. The immunoSEQ hsTCRB v3.0 assay was used at survey level resolution for TRB variable region sequencing. The target sequencing depth for TRB was 40,000-50,000 T-cell genomes per sample. An Illumina MiSeq with a v3 150-cycle kit was used to sequence the pooled TRB libraries. The paper's data handling went like this. Analysis of repertoires was carried out in R inside a reproducible Nextflow workflow spanning QC, data transformation and analysis. LymphoSeq2, an R package for exploring AIRR-Seq data, was used to implement custom analyses. After excluding several samples that yielded fewer than 5000 total TRB sequences, approximately 180 HIV repertoires remained for analysis. Among the 180 to 200 retained HIV repertoires, 55 to 60 were collected before ART initiation and approximately 130 were collected after ART initiation. Repertoires were downsampled to 5000 TRB nucleotide sequences, with summary statistics averaged over 100 downsampling iterations. Only TRB sequences with CDR3 regions of at least seven amino acids were retained for analysis. Diversity was measured with a Shannon entropy-derived clonality score and the Gini coefficient. In the repertoire networks, any two of the top 5000 CDR3 amino acid sequences were connected whenever the two sequences differed by an edit distance of one. For TRB CDR3 amino acid sequences, antigen specificity groups and MHC restriction were predicted with GLIPH2. Known CMV, EBV, HIV or tissue antigen associations were flagged by matching CDR3 amino acid sequences against VDJdb and McPAS-TCR. Pre-ART, post-ART and control groups were compared with Wilcoxon signed-rank tests and Holm-Bonferroni correction. TCRdb obtained this table from immuneACCESS and retained in-frame rearrangements with V and J assigned. These tables miss some clones; where compared with another copy, unresolved V genes account for less than half of the shortfall, and the remainder is unexplained. V and J calls and clone size are given by that table; D and trimming were obtained from the DNA. The sample table lists 30,000 to 35,000 clones, over 85% of them with a count of one. The ten largest clones add up to 3% to 4% of the sample.

What the authors observed across the whole study: Owing to limited PBMC availability, only the TCR beta chain was sequenced, without alpha chain pairing. Compared with controls, HIV repertoires had narrower CDR3 length ranges, and the network structure pointed to an antigen-experienced repertoire that shifted only slightly toward naive after ART. The samples span the years 2004 to 2017, and the ART regimens used at that time may not be as effective as current regimens. Inferences about post-ART repertoire changes were limited because no data were available on ART adherence, viral resistance or therapy changes. Because pre-ART samples had limited cell numbers, unsorted PBMC were profiled rather than sorted CD4+ and CD8+ T cells. A significant increase in TRB diversity was found to be associated with ART initiation, although TRB diversity was observed to remain significantly below that of transplant donor controls even after long-term ART. At every time point, the repertoire was dominated by expanded TRB clones first identified before ART initiation, although this dominance fluctuated and, in many PLHIV, declined after ART.

The chain joins TRBV30 to TRBJ1-1, with the D gene too uncertain to name. Sample: unsorted PBMCs, taken more than 5 years after starting antiretroviral therapy. The clonotype was recovered from a woman between 45 and 60 years old with HIV. The sequenced DNA is TGTGCCTGGAGTCCTGGACTGCGAACTGAAGCTTTCTTT. Its coded protein is CAWSPGLRTEAFF.